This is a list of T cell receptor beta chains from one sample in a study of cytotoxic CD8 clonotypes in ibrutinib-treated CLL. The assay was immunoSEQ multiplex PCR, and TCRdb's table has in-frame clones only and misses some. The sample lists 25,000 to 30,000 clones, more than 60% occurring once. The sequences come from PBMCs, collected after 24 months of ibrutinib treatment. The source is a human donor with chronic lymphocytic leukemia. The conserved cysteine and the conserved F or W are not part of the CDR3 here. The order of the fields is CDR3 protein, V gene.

CDR3 protein: ASSSVDSAYEQY
V gene: TRBV27

CDR3 protein: AFLKGGNIQY
V gene: TRBV30

CDR3 protein: ASSLGQGTSPLH
V gene: TRBV7-2

CDR3 protein: ASSSSTIEQF
V gene: TRBV11-2

CDR3 protein: ASSSGSPVGGPLH
V gene: TRBV27

CDR3 protein: AWSGTSGGNQPQH
V gene: TRBV30

CDR3 protein: ASNPPRLGNNSPLH
V gene: TRBV2

CDR3 protein: ASSERGSTDTQY
V gene: TRBV9

CDR3 protein: ASSIPGHHHNSPLH
V gene: TRBV21-1

CDR3 protein: ASPAPAAGYNSPLH
V gene: TRBV6-4

CDR3 protein: ASTRVKQF
V gene: TRBV28

CDR3 protein: SVSPGTGGTQY
V gene: TRBV29-1

CDR3 protein: ASSSREVYEQY
V gene: TRBV6-5

CDR3 protein: ASSFRQETSYNEQF
V gene: TRBV7-6

CDR3 protein: ASREAGGRELF
V gene: TRBV6-1

CDR3 protein: ASSQQGEFYGYT
V gene: TRBV4-3

CDR3 protein: ASSWTEAGQGLIQY
V gene: TRBV7-8

CDR3 protein: ASSLRARQSPGETQY
V gene: TRBV11-2

CDR3 protein: ASSFRFRGKDFGLMDQPQH
V gene: TRBV28

CDR3 protein: ASSRQGDYGYT
V gene: TRBV27

CDR3 protein: ASSFGFDGYT
V gene: TRBV5-6

CDR3 protein: ASSLTDTQY
V gene: TRBV4-3

CDR3 protein: ASSLGTSTDTQY
V gene: TRBV7-2

CDR3 protein: ASSPQQGDGYT
V gene: TRBV18

CDR3 protein: ASSLGSVQETQY
V gene: TRBV7-6

CDR3 protein: ASSDSSGDNSPLH
V gene: TRBV2

CDR3 protein: ASSLEPTGSMYEQY
V gene: TRBV5-1

CDR3 protein: ASSLGWRQGGGYT
V gene: TRBV7-2

CDR3 protein: ASSLRSLNYGYT
V gene: TRBV27

CDR3 protein: ASSWSDGETQY
V gene: TRBV5-6

CDR3 protein: ASSMGSPTGELF
V gene: TRBV19

CDR3 protein: ASSQEATGLAEQETQY
V gene: TRBV4-1